The rows below give T cell receptor beta chains drawn from one sample of a study of identical twins. TCRdb itself ran the 5' RACE reads through MiXCR, one entry per CDR3 protein. The top ten hold about 0.3% of the sample, which has around 1.7 million distinct CDR3 sequences, roughly a third seen once. The specimen was cord blood. Source of these receptors: a newborn girl in good health. CDR3s include the opening cysteine and the closing phenylalanine or tryptophan. A D gene is named only where the DNA matches it firmly. The listing skips clone size in some rows; elsewhere it reads once, few, many or a size class.

>TRBJ2-3|.|.|TRBV12-3/TRBV12-4
CASREGGSSTDTQYF
TGTGCCAGCAGGGAGGGGGGTTCTAGCACAGATACGCAGTATTTT
>TRBJ1-2|TRBD1|few|TRBV15
CATSRTGAPANYGYTF
TGTGCCACCAGCAGAACAGGGGCCCCAGCTAACTATGGCTACACCTTC
>TRBJ2-7|.|.|TRBV4-1
CASSLRLQGSYEQYF
TGCGCCAGCAGCCTAAGGCTACAGGGTTCCTACGAGCAGTACTTC
>TRBJ1-2|.|few|TRBV20-1
CSARWGRNYGYTF
TGCAGTGCTAGATGGGGACGGAACTATGGCTACACCTTC
>TRBJ2-5|.|few|TRBV12-5
CASGGTHNEQYF
TGTGCTAGTGGAGGGACCCACAATGAGCAGTACTTC
>TRBJ2-5|.|.|TRBV10-3
CAIRGGQLETQYF
TGTGCCATCAGGGGGGGACAATTAGAGACCCAGTACTTC
>TRBJ2-1|.|.|TRBV6-1
CASRVHYEVPLNEQFF
TGTGCCAGCAGGGTTCATTACGAGGTCCCCCTGAATGAGCAGTTCTTC
>TRBJ2-3|TRBD2|many|TRBV6-5
CASSYSTSGSTDTQYF
TGTGCCAGCAGTTACTCGACTAGCGGGAGCACAGATACGCAGTATTTT
>TRBJ2-5|TRBD2|.|TRBV27
CASSSGIRSETQYF
TGTGCCAGCTCTAGCGGGATACGGTCGGAGACCCAGTACTTC
>TRBJ2-7|TRBD2|.|TRBV11-2
CASSLPGTSGVEQYF
TGTGCCAGCAGCTTACCCGGGACTAGCGGGGTCGAGCAGTACTTC
>TRBJ2-7|.|once|TRBV20-1
CSASRRADSYNGQYF
TGCAGTGCTAGTCGGAGGGCCGACTCCTACAATGGGCAGTACTTC
>TRBJ1-2|.|few|TRBV6-2/TRBV6-3
CASSYSRRTGGYTF
TGTGCCAGCAGTTACTCGAGGAGGACGGGTGGCTACACCTTC
>TRBJ2-1|TRBD2|few|TRBV10-3
CAISDRGLAGGGDYNEQFF
TGTGCCATCAGTGATCGCGGACTAGCGGGAGGGGGGGACTACAATGAGCAGTTCTTC
>TRBJ1-6|.|.|TRBV6-5
CASSYVGTNNSPLHF
TGTGCCAGCAGTTACGTTGGGACTAATAATTCACCCCTCCACTTT
>TRBJ2-1|.|many|TRBV29-1
CSVVDWVPGDNEQFF
TGCAGCGTTGTGGATTGGGTACCGGGTGACAATGAGCAGTTCTTC
>TRBJ1-4|TRBD1|.|TRBV7-2
CASSSDRGREELFF
TGTGCCAGCAGCTCTGACAGGGGGCGTGAAGAACTGTTTTTT
>TRBJ2-1|TRBD1|.|TRBV20-1
CSASGTGATYEQFF
TGCAGTGCTAGCGGAACAGGGGCGACGTATGAGCAGTTCTTC
>TRBJ2-6|.|few|TRBV24-1
CATSDLRAGFSSGANVLTF
TGTGCCACCAGTGATTTGCGCGCAGGCTTCAGCTCTGGGGCCAACGTCCTGACTTTC
>TRBJ2-7|.|once|TRBV27
CASNLWAQDYEQYF
TGTGCCAGCAATTTATGGGCCCAGGACTACGAGCAGTACTTC
>TRBJ2-4|TRBD2|.|TRBV20-1
CSARVNLAGVHLAKNIQYF
TGCAGTGCTAGAGTAAATCTAGCGGGGGTTCATCTAGCCAAAAACATTCAGTACTTC
>TRBJ2-7|.|.|TRBV5-1
CASSSSRSPYEQYF
TGCGCCAGCAGCTCCAGTCGGTCCCCCTACGAGCAGTACTTC
>TRBJ2-3|.|once|TRBV12-3/TRBV12-4
CASSLRSSYRVSTDTQYF
TGTGCCAGCAGTCTTCGCTCGTCCTACAGGGTTAGCACAGATACGCAGTATTTT
>TRBJ2-7|.|.|TRBV21-1
CASSKNGYYEQYF
TGTGCCAGCAGCAAAAACGGGTACTACGAGCAGTACTTC
>TRBJ2-5|TRBD1|.|TRBV25-1
CASSGLGQSQETQYF
TGTGCCAGCAGTGGCCTGGGACAGAGCCAAGAGACCCAGTACTTC
>TRBJ2-3|TRBD2|few|TRBV7-2
CASSARLGSGSGTTDTQYF
TGTGCCAGCAGCGCGAGACTGGGCAGTGGTAGCGGGACAACAGATACGCAGTATTTT
>TRBJ2-5|.|.|TRBV7-8
CASSLPPGVRETQYF
TGTGCCAGCAGCTTACCGCCTGGGGTCCGCGAGACCCAGTACTTC
>TRBJ2-7|.|.|TRBV12-3/TRBV12-4
CASSHSALGLYEQYF
TGTGCCAGCAGCCACTCTGCGCTTGGGCTCTACGAGCAGTACTTC
>TRBJ1-5|.|.|TRBV20-1
CSASQEFNQPQHF
TGCAGTGCTAGTCAGGAATTCAATCAGCCCCAGCATTTT
>TRBJ2-5|.|few|TRBV15
CATSRDLGGEETQYF
TGTGCCACCAGCAGAGATTTGGGGGGCGAAGAGACCCAGTACTTC
>TRBJ2-5|TRBD2|.|TRBV12-3/TRBV12-4
CASRPTSGSVQYF
TGTGCCAGCAGGCCGACTAGCGGGAGCGTGCAGTACTTC
>TRBJ1-2|.|few|TRBV2
CASSVEGTYGYTF
TGTGCCAGCAGTGTAGAGGGAACCTATGGCTACACCTTC
>TRBJ1-2|.|.|TRBV7-2
CASSLVRQNYGYTF
TGTGCCAGCAGCTTAGTCCGACAGAACTATGGCTACACCTTC
>TRBJ1-1|.|few|TRBV5-1
CASSSLTGGKAFF
TGCGCCAGCAGTTCCCTAACGGGGGGGAAAGCTTTCTTT
>TRBJ2-3|.|many|TRBV10-3
CAIRPQGTSIDTQYF
TGTGCCATCAGACCCCAGGGGACATCAATAGATACGCAGTATTTT
>TRBJ2-6|.|few|TRBV20-1
CSARDYTRQGNTGANVLTF
TGCAGTGCTAGAGATTATACCCGCCAGGGGAATACTGGGGCCAACGTCCTGACTTTC
>TRBJ1-4|.|.|TRBV7-9
CASSLRGSEKLFF
TGTGCCAGCAGCTTACGGGGATCCGAAAAACTGTTTTTT
>TRBJ2-5|TRBD2|.|TRBV7-9
CASRLLGLEEETQYF
TGTGCCAGCAGATTACTGGGACTAGAGGAAGAGACCCAGTACTTC
>TRBJ2-3|.|.|TRBV11-2
CACSLQSGEDTQYF
TGTGCCTGCAGCTTGCAGTCAGGGGAAGATACGCAGTATTTT
>TRBJ2-1|TRBD2|.|TRBV12-3/TRBV12-4
CASSFTGLAGGPSYNEQFF
TGTGCCAGCAGTTTCACGGGACTAGCGGGGGGGCCATCCTACAATGAGCAGTTCTTC
>TRBJ2-7|.|few|TRBV3-1
CASSQGTGPGPYEQYF
TGTGCCAGCAGCCAAGGAACAGGACCGGGACCCTACGAGCAGTACTTC
>TRBJ1-1|.|few|TRBV24-1
CATSDREGTEAFF
TGTGCCACCAGTGATCGGGAGGGCACTGAAGCTTTCTTT
>TRBJ1-4|.|few|TRBV3-1
CASSAAGSTNEKLFF
TGTGCCAGCAGCGCCGCAGGGTCAACTAATGAAAAACTGTTTTTT
>TRBJ2-7|TRBD1|.|TRBV29-1
CSVVPTGGAEQYF
TGCAGCGTTGTACCGACAGGGGGCGCCGAGCAGTACTTC
>TRBJ2-5|TRBD2|.|TRBV7-2
CASSLVSGSREQYF
TGTGCCAGCAGCTTGGTTAGCGGGAGTCGTGAGCAGTACTTC
>TRBJ2-5|.|few|TRBV5-1
CASRRTEETQYF
TGCGCCAGCAGGAGGACAGAAGAGACCCAGTACTTC
>TRBJ1-6|.|few|TRBV7-9
CASSTGSSPLHF
TGTGCCAGCAGCACAGGGAGTTCACCCCTCCACTTT
>TRBJ2-1|TRBD2|.|TRBV27
CASSSGLAGVEQFF
TGTGCCAGCAGTTCGGGACTAGCGGGAGTTGAGCAGTTCTTC
>TRBJ2-1|TRBD2|many|TRBV3-1
CASSQTGTSGSNEQFF
TGTGCCAGCAGCCAAACCGGGACTAGCGGGAGTAATGAGCAGTTCTTC
>TRBJ2-7|TRBD2|.|TRBV20-1
CSALGLPSYKQYF
TGCAGTGCTCTGGGACTACCCTCCTACAAGCAGTACTTC
>TRBJ2-1|.|many|TRBV5-1
CASRVYNEQFF
TGTGCCAGCAGGGTCTACAATGAGCAGTTCTTC
>TRBJ1-2|TRBD1|.|TRBV4-1
CASSPQQGAHTYGYTF
TGCGCCAGCAGCCCTCAACAGGGGGCTCACACCTATGGCTACACCTTC
>TRBJ2-3|TRBD2|.|TRBV7-2
CASSSFGLALSADTQYF
TGTGCCAGCAGCTCATTCGGACTAGCCCTCTCAGCGGATACGCAGTATTTT
>TRBJ1-6|.|few|TRBV19
CASSMGRDSPLHF
TGTGCCAGTAGTATGGGCCGTGATTCACCCCTCCACTTT
>TRBJ1-2|.|.|TRBV6-2/TRBV6-3
CASSYAGTAANYGYTF
TGTGCCAGCAGTTACGCCGGGACGGCCGCTAACTATGGCTACACCTTC